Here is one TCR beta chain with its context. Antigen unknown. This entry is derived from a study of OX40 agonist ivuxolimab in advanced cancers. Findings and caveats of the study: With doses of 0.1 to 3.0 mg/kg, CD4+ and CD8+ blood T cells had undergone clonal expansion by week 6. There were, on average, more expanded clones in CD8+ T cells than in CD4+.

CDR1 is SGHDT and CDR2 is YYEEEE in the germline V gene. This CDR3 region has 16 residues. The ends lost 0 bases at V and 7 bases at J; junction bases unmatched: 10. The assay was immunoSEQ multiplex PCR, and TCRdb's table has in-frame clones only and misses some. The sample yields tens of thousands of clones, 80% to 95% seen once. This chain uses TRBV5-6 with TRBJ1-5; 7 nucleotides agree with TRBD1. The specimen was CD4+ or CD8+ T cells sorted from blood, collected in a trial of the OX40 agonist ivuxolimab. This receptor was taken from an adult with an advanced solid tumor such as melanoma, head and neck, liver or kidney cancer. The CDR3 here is CASSLALEQGNQPQHF. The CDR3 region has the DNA TGTGCCAGCAGCTTGGCACTAGAACAGGGGAACCAGCCCCAGCATTTT.